This T cell receptor beta chain was sequenced during a study of blood T cell repertoires in COVID-19. The overall study: Samples taken during acute and convalescent COVID-19 were collected in the United States, Italy and Spain. The cDNA or gDNA used as material had been derived from T cells, B-cell-depleted T cells, or PBMCs.

V gave up 0 bases and J gave up 4 bases, with 6 bases separating them. This CDR3 is built from 13 residues. The germline gives CDR1 SGHAT, CDR2 FQNNGV. As originally analysed: Reference gene primer amplification in the assay estimated nucleated cell counts. Generated by immunoSEQ multiplex PCR, the TCRdb table keeps only in-frame clones and is missing some. D and trimming come from the DNA, and the V and J calls and clone size come from that table. The repertoire has about 230,000 clones, less than 85% of them found once; the top ten carry under 3%. This clone was recorded a few times. The specimen sequenced was peripheral blood. This TCR was sampled from a woman in her 70s with active or convalescent COVID-19. The chain links TRBV11-2 to TRBJ1-1; D remains ambiguous. CDR3: CASSLDAVTEAFF. In DNA form, the CDR3 reads TGTGCCAGCAGCTTAGATGCGGTCACTGAAGCTTTCTTT.